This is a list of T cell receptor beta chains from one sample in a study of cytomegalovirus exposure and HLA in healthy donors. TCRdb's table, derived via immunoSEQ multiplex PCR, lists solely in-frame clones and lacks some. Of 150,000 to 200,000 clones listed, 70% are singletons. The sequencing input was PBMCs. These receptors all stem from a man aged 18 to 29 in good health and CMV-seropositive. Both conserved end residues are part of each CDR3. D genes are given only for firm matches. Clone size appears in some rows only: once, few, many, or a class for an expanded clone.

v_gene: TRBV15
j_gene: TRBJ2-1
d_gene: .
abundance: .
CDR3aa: CATSRGTPNYNEQFF
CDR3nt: TGTGCCACCAGCAGAGGGACTCCCAACTACAATGAGCAGTTCTTC

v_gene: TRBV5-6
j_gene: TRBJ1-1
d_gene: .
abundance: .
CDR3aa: CASSLEITGLEAFF
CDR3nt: TGTGCCAGCAGCTTGGAAATTACAGGGCTGGAAGCTTTCTTT

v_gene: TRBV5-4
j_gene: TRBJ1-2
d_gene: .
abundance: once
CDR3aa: CASSLANRDKSYTF
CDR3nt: TGTGCCAGCAGCTTGGCCAACAGGGATAAAAGCTACACCTTC

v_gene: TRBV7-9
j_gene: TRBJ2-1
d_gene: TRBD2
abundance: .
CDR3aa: CASSLAGLVGNEQFF
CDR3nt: TGTGCCAGCAGCTTAGCGGGACTAGTTGGCAATGAGCAGTTCTTC

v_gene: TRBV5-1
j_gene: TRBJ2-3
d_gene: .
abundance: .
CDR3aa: CASSIARYTDTQYF
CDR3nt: TGCGCCAGCAGCATAGCTAGGTACACAGATACGCAGTATTTT

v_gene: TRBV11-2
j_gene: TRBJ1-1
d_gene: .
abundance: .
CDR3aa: CASSLEARTEAFF
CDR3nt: TGTGCCAGCAGCTTAGAAGCTCGGACTGAAGCTTTCTTT

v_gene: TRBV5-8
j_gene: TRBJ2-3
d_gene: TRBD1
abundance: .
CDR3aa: CASSWGQALTDTQYF
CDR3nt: TGTGCCAGCAGCTGGGGACAGGCCCTCACAGATACGCAGTATTTT

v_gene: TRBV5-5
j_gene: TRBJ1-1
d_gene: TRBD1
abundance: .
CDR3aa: CASSLVGTGDTEAFF
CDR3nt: TGTGCCAGCAGCTTGGTAGGGACAGGGGACACTGAAGCTTTCTTT

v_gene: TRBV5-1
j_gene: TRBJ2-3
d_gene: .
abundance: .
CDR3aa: CASSLTSPGGPNTDTQYF
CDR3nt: TGCGCCAGCAGCTTAACCTCTCCCGGGGGGCCCAACACAGATACGCAGTATTTT

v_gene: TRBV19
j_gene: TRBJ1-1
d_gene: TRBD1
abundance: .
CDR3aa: CASSATDRVTEAFF
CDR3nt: TGTGCCAGTAGTGCGACGGACAGGGTTACTGAAGCTTTCTTT

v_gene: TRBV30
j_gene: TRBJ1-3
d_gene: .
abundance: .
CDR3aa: CAWSDRGNTIYF
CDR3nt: TGTGCCTGGAGTGACAGGGGAAACACCATATATTTT